This T cell receptor beta chain was identified during a study of shared clonotypes between healthy human individuals. The table came from immunoSEQ multiplex PCR; TCRdb's copy has only in-frame clones and leaves some out. The data show about 480,000 clones, with approximately 79% seen just once and approximately 13% held by the top ten. This CDR3 comprises 12 residues. V was pared by 3 bases and J by 8 bases, with 11 bases between. The germline CDR1 and CDR2 sequences are SGHDT and YYEEEE. Sequenced: PBMCs. This sequence joins TRBV5-6 and TRBJ1-2; no firm D call. The source of this sequence is a woman aged 35 to 49 in good health. Some clones in this sample may be carry-over from other donors' samples. Here the CDR3 DNA reads TGTGCCAGCAGCTCTGGAACTTACGGCTACACCTTC. Translated, it gives CASSSGTYGYTF.